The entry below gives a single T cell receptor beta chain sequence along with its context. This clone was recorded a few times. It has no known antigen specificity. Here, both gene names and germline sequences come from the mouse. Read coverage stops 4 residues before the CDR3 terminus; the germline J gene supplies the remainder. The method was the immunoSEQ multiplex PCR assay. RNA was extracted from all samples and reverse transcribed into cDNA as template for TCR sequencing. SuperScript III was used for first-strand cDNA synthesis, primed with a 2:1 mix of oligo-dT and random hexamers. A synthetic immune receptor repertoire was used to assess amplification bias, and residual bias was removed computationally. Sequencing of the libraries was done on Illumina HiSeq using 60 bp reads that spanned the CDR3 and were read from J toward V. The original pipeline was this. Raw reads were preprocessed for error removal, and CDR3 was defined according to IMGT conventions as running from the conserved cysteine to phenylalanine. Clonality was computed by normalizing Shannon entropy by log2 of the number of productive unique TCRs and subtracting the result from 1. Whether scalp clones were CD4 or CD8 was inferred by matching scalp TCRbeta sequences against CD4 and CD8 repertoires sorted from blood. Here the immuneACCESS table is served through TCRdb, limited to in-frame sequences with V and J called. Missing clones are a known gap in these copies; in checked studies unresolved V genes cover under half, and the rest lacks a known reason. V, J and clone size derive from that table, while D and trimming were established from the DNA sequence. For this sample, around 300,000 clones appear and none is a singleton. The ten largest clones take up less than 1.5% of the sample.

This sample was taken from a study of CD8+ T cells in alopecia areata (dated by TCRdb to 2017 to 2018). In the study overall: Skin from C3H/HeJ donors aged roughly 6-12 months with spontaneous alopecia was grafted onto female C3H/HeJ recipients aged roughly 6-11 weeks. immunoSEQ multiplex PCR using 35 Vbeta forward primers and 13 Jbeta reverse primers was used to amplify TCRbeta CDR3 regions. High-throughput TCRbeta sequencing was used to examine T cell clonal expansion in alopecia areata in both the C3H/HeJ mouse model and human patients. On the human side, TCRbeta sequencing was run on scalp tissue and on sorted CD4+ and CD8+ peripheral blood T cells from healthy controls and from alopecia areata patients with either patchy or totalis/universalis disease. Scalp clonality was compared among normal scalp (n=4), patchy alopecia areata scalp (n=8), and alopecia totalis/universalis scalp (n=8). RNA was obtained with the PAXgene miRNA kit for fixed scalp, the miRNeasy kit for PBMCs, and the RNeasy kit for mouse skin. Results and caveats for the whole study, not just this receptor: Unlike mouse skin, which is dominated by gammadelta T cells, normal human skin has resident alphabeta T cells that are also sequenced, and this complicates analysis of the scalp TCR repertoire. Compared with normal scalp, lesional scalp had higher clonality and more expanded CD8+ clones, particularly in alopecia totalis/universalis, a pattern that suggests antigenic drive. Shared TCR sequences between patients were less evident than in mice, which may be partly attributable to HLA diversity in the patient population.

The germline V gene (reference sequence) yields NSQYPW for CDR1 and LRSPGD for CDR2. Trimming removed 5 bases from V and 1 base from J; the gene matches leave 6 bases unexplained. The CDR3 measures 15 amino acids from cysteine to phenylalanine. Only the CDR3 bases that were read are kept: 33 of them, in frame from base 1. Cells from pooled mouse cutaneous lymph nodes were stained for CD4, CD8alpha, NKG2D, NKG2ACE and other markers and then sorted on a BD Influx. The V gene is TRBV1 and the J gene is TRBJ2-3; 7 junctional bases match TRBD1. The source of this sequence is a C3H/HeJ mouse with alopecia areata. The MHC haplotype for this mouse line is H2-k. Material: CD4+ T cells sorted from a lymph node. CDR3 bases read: TGCACCTGCAGTCCCACAGGGGTTGGTGCAGAA. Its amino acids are CTCSPTGVGAE. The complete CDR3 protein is CTCSPTGVGAETLYF. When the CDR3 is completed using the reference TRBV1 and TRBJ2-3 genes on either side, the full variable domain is VTLLEQNPRWRLVPRGQAVNLRCILKNSQYPWMSWYQQDLQKQLQWLFTLRSPGDKEVKSLPGADYLATRVTDTELRLQVANMSQGRTLYCTCSPTGVGAETLYFGSGTRLTVL.